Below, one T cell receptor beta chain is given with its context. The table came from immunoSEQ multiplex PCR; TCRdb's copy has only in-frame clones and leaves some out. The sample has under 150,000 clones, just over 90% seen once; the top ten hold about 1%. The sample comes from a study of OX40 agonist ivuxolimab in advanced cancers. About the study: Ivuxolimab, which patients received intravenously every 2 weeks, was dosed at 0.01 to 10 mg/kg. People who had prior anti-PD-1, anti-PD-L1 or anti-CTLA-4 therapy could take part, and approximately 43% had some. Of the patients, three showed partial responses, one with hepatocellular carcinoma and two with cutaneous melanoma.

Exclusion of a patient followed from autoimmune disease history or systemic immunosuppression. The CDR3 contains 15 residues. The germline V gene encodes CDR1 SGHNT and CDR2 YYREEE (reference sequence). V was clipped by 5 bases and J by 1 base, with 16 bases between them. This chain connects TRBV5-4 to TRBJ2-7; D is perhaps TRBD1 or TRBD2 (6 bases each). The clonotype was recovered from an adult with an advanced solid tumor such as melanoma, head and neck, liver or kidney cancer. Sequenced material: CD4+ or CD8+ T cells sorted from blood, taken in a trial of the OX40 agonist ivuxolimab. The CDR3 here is CASRLGGTASYEQYF. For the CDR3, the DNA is TGTGCCAGCAGATTAGGGGGGACTGCTTCCTACGAGCAGTACTTC. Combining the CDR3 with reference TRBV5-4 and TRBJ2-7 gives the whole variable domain ETGVTQSPTHLIKTRGQQVTLRCSSQSGHNTVSWYQQALGQGPQFIFQYYREEENGRGNFPPRFSGLQFPNYSSELNVNALELDDSALYLCASRLGGTASYEQYFGPGTRLTVT.